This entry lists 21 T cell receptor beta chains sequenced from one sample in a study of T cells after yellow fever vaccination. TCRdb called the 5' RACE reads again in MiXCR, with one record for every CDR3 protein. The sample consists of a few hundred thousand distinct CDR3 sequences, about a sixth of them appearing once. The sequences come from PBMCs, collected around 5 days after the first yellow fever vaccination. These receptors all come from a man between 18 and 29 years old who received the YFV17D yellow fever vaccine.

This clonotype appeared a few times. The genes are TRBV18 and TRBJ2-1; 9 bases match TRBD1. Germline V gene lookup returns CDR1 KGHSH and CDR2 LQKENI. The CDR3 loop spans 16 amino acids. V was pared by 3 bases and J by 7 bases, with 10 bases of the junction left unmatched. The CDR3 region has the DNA TGTGCCAGCTCACCTCACCGGGACAGGGTGAGGAATGAGCAGTTCTTC. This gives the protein CASSPHRDRVRNEQFF.

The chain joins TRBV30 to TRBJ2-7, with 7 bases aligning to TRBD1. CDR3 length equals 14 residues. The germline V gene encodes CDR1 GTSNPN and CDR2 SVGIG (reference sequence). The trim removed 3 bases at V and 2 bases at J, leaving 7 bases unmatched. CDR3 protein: CAWRLPGTAYEQYF. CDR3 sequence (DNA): TGTGCCTGGAGGCTCCCCGGGACAGCCTACGAGCAGTACTTC.

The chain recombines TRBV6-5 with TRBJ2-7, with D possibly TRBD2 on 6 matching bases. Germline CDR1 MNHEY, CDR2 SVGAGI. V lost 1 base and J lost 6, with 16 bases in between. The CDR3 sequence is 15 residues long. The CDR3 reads CASSYLGGHSSEQYF. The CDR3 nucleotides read TGTGCCAGCAGTTACTTGGGAGGACATTCTAGCGAGCAGTACTTC.

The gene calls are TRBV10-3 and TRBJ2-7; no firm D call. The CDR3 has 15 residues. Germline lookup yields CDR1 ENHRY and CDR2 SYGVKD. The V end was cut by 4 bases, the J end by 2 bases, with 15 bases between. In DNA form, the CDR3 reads TGTGCCATCAGTGCGTCGGCGTCCCCAACCTACGAGCAGTACTTC. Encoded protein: CAISASASPTYEQYF.

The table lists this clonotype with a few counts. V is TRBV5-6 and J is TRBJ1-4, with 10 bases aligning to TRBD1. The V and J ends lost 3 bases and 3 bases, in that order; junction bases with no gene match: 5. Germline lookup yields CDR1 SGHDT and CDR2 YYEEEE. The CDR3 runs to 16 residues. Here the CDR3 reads CASSSGQGRANEKLFF. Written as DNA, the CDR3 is TGTGCCAGCAGCTCGGGACAGGGGCGGGCTAATGAAAAACTGTTTTTT.

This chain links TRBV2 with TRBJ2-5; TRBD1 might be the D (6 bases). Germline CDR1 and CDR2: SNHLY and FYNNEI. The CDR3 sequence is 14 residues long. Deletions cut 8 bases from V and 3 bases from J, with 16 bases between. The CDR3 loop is CASGRGQSEETQYF. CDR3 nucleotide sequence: TGTGCCAGCGGACGGGGACAAAGCGAAGAGACCCAGTACTTC.

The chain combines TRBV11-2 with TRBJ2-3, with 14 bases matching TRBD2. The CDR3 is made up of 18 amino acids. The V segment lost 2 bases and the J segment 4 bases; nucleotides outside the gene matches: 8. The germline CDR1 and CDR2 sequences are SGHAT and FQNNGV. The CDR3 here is CASSLSYPGLAGADTQYF. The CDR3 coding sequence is TGTGCCAGCAGCTTATCCTACCCGGGACTAGCGGGGGCAGATACGCAGTATTTT.

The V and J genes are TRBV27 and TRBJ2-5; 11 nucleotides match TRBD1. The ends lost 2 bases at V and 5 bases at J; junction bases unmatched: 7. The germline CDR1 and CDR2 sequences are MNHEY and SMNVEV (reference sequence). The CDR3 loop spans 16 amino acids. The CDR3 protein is CASSLRGQGAYETQYF. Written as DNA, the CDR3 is TGTGCCAGCAGTTTACGCGGACAGGGGGCTTATGAGACCCAGTACTTC.

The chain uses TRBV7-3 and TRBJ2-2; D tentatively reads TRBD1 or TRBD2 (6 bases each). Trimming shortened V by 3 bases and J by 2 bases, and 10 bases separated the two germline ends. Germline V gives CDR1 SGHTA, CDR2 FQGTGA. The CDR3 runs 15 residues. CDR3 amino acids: CASSLKGGNTGELFF. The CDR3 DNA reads TGTGCCAGCAGCTTGAAGGGGGGAAACACCGGGGAGCTGTTTTTT.

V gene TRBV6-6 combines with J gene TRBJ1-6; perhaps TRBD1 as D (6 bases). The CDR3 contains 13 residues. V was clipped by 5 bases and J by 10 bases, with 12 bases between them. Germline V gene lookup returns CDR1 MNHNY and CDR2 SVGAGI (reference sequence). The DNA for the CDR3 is TGTGCCAGCAGTCCAACAGGGTTATCACCCCTCCACTTT. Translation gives CASSPTGLSPLHF.

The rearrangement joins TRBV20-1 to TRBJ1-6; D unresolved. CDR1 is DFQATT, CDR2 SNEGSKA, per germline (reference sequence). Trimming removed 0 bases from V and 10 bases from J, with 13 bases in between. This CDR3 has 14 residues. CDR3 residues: CSARDPTKESPLHF. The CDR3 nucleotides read TGCAGTGCTAGAGATCCGACCAAAGAATCACCCCTCCACTTT.

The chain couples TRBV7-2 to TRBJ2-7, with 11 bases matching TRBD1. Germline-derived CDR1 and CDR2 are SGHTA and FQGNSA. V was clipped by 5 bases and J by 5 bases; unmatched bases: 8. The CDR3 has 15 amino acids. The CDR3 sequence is CASSLGQGARDEQYF. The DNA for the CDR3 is TGTGCCAGCAGCCTTGGACAGGGGGCGCGAGACGAGCAGTACTTC. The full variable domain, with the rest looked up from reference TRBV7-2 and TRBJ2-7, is GAGVSQSPSNKVTEKGKDVELRCDPISGHTALYWYRQSLGQGLEFLIYFQGNSAPDKSGLPSDRFSAERTGGSVSTLTIQRTQQEDSAVYLCASSLGQGARDEQYFGPGTRLTVT.

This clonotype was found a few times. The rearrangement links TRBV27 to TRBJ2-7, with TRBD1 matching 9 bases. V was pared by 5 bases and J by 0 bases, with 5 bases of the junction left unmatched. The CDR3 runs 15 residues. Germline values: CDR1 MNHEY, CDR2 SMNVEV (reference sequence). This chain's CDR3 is CASSLMTGGSYEQYF. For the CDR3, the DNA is TGTGCCAGCAGTCTAATGACAGGGGGCTCCTACGAGCAGTACTTC.

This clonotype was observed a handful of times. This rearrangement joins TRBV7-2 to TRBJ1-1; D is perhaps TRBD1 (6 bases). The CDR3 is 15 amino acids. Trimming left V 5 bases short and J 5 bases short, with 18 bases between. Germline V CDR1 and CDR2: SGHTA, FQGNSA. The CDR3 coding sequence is TGTGCCAGCAGCCTGCACCAAGGGGGATCGACTGAAGCTTTCTTT. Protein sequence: CASSLHQGGSTEAFF.

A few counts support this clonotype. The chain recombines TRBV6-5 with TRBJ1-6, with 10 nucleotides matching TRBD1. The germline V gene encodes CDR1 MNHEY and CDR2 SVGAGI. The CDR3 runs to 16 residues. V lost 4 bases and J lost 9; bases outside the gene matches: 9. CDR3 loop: CASSFGTGAGVSPLHF. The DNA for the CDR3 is TGTGCCAGCAGTTTCGGGACAGGGGCGGGAGTTTCACCCCTCCACTTT.

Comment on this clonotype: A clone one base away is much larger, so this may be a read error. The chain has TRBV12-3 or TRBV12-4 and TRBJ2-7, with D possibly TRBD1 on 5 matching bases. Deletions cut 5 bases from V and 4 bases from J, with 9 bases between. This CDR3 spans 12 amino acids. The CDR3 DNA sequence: TGTGCCAGCAGTGCACAGGTTTACGAGCAGTACTTC. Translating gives CASSAQVYEQYF.

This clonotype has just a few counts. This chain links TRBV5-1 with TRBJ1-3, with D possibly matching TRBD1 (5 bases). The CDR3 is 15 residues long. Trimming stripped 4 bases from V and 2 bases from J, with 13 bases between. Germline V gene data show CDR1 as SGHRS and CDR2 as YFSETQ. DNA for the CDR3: TGCGCCAGCAGCGCGGGGACCTTTCCTGGAAACACCATATATTTT. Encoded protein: CASSAGTFPGNTIYF. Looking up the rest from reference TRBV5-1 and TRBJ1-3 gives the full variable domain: KAGVTQTPRYLIKTRGQQVTLSCSPISGHRSVSWYQQTPGQGLQFLFEYFSETQRNKGNFPGRFSGRQFSNSRSEMNVSTLELGDSALYLCASSAGTFPGNTIYFGEGSWLTVV.

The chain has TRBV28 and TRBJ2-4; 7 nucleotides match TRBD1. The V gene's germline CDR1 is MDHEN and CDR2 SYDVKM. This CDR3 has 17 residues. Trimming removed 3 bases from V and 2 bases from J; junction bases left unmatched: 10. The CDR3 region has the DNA TGTGCCAGCAGTTTGCAATACAGGGGAGTAACCAAAAACATTCAGTACTTC. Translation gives CASSLQYRGVTKNIQYF.

The CDR3 sequence is CASSPPAGSAGELFF. The CDR3 DNA sequence: TGTGCCAGCAGCCCGCCTGCGGGTTCGGCCGGGGAGCTGTTTTTT. This chain joins TRBV7-9 and TRBJ2-2; TRBD2 is a possible D gene (5 bases). Germline CDR1 is SEHNR and CDR2 is FQNEAQ (reference sequence). Deletions cut 5 bases from V and 6 bases from J, with 16 bases between. CDR3 length: 15 residues. The whole variable domain, filled in from reference TRBV7-9 and TRBJ2-2, reads DTGVSQNPRHKITKRGQNVTFRCDPISEHNRLYWYRQTLGQGPEFLTYFQNEAQLEKSRLLSDRFSAERPKGSFSTLEIQRTEQGDSAMYLCASSPPAGSAGELFFGEGSRLTVL.

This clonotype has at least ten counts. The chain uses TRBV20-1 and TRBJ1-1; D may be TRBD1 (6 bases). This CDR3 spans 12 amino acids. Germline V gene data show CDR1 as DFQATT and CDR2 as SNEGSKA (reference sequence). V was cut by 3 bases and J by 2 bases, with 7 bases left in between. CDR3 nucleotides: TGCAGTGCTAGGACAGGTAACACTGAAGCTTTCTTT. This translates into CSARTGNTEAFF.

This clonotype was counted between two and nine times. The CDR3 is CASSRDQGLAETDTQYF. CDR3 DNA: TGTGCCAGCAGCAGAGACCAGGGACTAGCGGAAACAGATACGCAGTATTTT. The V call is TRBV3-1, the J call TRBJ2-3, with TRBD2 matching over 11 bases. V shed 5 bases and J 3 bases; nucleotides not matched to a gene: 10. CDR3 length: 17 amino acids. CDR1 is LGHDT, CDR2 YNNKEL, per germline (reference sequence).